This T cell receptor (beta chain) appears in the sequencing data of a study of CD8+CD57+ T cells in acquired aplastic anemia. Patients chosen for sequencing had CD8+CD57+ cells that had expanded, as shown by flow cytometry. The diagnosis in all patients was severe acquired aplastic anemia. Remarks on this clonotype: The antigen remains unidentified. One end of the junction is discordant with germline, which a read error may explain.

General study points: Overlapping CD8+ CDR3 repertoires of patients and controls contained under 35 shared sequences.

Both TCR beta VDJ combination and CDR3 sequence profiling were carried out. Genomic DNA was the template for this profiling. MiXCR, run by TCRdb on the reads, gives a single entry per CDR3 protein. The sample includes 130,000 or so distinct CDR3 sequences, almost 40% of them seen just once. Germline loops: CDR1 DFQATT, CDR2 SNEGSKA (reference sequence). The CDR3 runs 11 residues. The sequence derives from a human donor with aplastic anemia. The V and J genes are TRBV20-1 and TRBJ2-7; perhaps TRBD1 as D (5 bases). The sequencing input was sorted CD4+, CD8+, or CD8+CD57+ T cells (not recorded which) from PBMCs. CDR3 sequence (DNA): TGCAGTTCTAGGGGTGGGTACGAGCAGTACTTC. This codes for CSSRGGYEQYF.